This T cell receptor beta chain was recovered during a study of cytomegalovirus exposure and HLA in healthy donors. Study results and caveats: A further, later analysis showed that HLA-associated TCR beta chains (compared with equally common others) were more clonally expanded.

The germline V gene has CDR1 SEHNR and CDR2 FQNEAQ (reference sequence). The V gene lost 0 bases and the J gene lost 0 bases, with 8 bases spanning the gap. CDR3 length: 15 amino acids. On this clone itself: The antigen remains undetermined.

PCR primers comprised 60 Vbeta and 13 Jbeta primers. TCRdb keeps only in-frame clones here, not all; method: immunoSEQ multiplex PCR. The sample holds about 140,000 clones; 79% are singletons and the top ten take about 3%. Sequenced sample: PBMCs. The gene calls are TRBV7-9 and TRBJ1-1; possible D gene TRBD1, 6 bases. The TCR originated in a female donor in good health and CMV-seronegative. In DNA form, the CDR3 reads TGTGCCAGCAGCTTAGCCGGGACACTGAACACTGAAGCTTTCTTT. It yields the protein CASSLAGTLNTEAFF.